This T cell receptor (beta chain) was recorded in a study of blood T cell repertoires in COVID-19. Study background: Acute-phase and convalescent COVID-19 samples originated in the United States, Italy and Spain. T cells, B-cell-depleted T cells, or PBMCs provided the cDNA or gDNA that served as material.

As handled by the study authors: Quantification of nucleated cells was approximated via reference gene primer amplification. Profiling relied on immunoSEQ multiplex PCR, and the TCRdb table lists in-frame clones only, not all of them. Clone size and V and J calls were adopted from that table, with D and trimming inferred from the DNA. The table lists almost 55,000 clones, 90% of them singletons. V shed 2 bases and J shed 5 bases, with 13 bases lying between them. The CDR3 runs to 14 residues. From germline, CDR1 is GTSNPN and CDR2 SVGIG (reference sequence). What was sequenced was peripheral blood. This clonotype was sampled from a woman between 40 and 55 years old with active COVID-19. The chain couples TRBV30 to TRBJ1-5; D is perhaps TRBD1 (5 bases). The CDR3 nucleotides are TGTGCCTGGAGTACGGGGGGTGTATATCAGCCCCAGCATTTT. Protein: CAWSTGGVYQPQHF. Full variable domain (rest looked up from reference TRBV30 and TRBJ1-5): SQTIHQWPATLVQPVGSPLSLECTVEGTSNPNLYWYRQAAGRGLQLLFYSVGIGQISSEVPQNLSASRPQDRQFILSSKKLLLSDSGFYLCAWSTGGVYQPQHFGDGTRLSIL.